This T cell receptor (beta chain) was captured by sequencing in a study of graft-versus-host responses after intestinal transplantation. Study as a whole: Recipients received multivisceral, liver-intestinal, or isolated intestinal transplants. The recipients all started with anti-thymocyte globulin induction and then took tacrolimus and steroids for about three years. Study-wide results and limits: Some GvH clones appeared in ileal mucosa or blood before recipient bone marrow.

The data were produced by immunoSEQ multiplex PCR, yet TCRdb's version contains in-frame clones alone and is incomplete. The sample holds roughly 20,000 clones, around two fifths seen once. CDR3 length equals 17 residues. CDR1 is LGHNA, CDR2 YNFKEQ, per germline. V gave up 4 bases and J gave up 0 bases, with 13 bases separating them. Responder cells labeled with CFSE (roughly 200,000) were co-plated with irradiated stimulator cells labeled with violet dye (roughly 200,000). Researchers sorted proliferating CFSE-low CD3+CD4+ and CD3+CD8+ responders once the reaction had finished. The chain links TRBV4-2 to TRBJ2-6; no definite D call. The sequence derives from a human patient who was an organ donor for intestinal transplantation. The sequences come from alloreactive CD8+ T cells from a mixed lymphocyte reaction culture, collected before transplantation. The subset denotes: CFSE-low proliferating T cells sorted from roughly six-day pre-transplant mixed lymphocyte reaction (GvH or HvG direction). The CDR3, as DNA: TGTGCCAGCAGCCCCCAAAGGGTGAGCTCTGGGGCCAACGTCCTGACTTTC. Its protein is CASSPQRVSSGANVLTF.